This TCR beta chain was recorded in a study of CD8 T cells in ankylosing spondylitis. General observations from the study: Among TCR beta sequences, a motif of under ten highly homologous variants appeared characteristic of ankylosing spondylitis blood.

TCRdb re-called the 5' RACE reads through MiXCR, storing one row per CDR3 protein. The sample has a few hundred thousand distinct CDR3 sequences; about 7% are singletons. The CDR3 totals 13 residues. From germline, CDR1 is DFQATT and CDR2 SNEGSKA (reference sequence). V lost 4 bases, J lost 1 base, and 3 bases stayed unmatched. This clonotype was recorded many times. Antigen specificity is unknown. This chain uses TRBV20-1 with TRBJ1-1; 7 positions match TRBD1. The sequenced sample was blood, either unsorted or a sorted T cell fraction (not recorded which). The source is a male donor with ankylosing spondylitis. The DNA of the CDR3 is TGCAGTGCTAACAACAGGGGGAACACTGAAGCTTTCTTT. Protein product: CSANNRGNTEAFF.